These 18 T cell receptor beta chains came from one sample sequenced in a study of T cell repertoires in cytomegalovirus infection. TCRdb reprocessed the reads with MiXCR, giving one entry per CDR3 protein. The sample has around 210,000 distinct CDR3 sequences, 6.5% seen once. Source material: PBMCs. The receptors come from a human donor in good health (CMV status not recorded). Some clones in this sample may be carry-over from other donors' samples.

This clonotype appeared many times. The J gene is TRBJ1-2, the V gene TRBV20-1; D remains unclear. V was trimmed by 6 bases and J by 1 base, leaving 12 bases between them. From germline, CDR1 is DFQATT and CDR2 SNEGSKA (reference sequence). The CDR3 loop spans 13 amino acids. The CDR3 region is CSAPPPHNYGYTF. The CDR3 DNA sequence: TGCAGTGCCCCCCCTCCTCATAACTATGGCTACACCTTC.

Ten or more counts support this clonotype. The genes are TRBV7-9 and TRBJ2-4; tentative D call: TRBD1 (7 bases). This CDR3 region has 15 residues. Trimming cost V 3 bases and J 3 bases, with 12 bases left between them. CDR1 and CDR2 from the germline V gene are SEHNR and FQNEAQ (reference sequence). The DNA of the CDR3 is TGTGCCAGCAGCTTGGAGGGGGCGGGCAAAAACATTCAGTACTTC. Protein: CASSLEGAGKNIQYF. Using reference TRBV7-9 and TRBJ2-4 for the parts outside the CDR3, the full variable domain is DTGVSQNPRHKITKRGQNVTFRCDPISEHNRLYWYRQTLGQGPEFLTYFQNEAQLEKSRLLSDRFSAERPKGSFSTLEIQRTEQGDSAMYLCASSLEGAGKNIQYFGAGTRLSVL.

This clonotype was seen many times. This chain joins TRBV27 and TRBJ1-1, with D perhaps matching TRBD1 (5 bases). Trimming removed 9 bases from V and 1 base from J, with 15 bases in between. The CDR3 spans 14 residues. Germline V lookup: CDR1 MNHEY, CDR2 SMNVEV (reference sequence). The CDR3 nucleotides are TGTGCCAGTTATCACGGGGCGGGGAACACTGAAGCTTTCTTT. Its translation is CASYHGAGNTEAFF.

There are many counts of this clonotype. The rearrangement uses TRBV24-1 and TRBJ2-1, with a tentative D call TRBD1 (5 bases). CDR1 is KGHDR, CDR2 SFDVKD, per germline. V shed 2 bases and J shed 0 bases, with 10 bases lying between them. The CDR3 extends over 16 amino acids. CDR3 protein: CATSDSGPRSYNEQFF. The DNA for the CDR3 is TGTGCCACCAGTGATTCAGGGCCCCGCTCCTACAATGAGCAGTTCTTC.

This clonotype has at least ten counts. This chain uses TRBV15 with TRBJ1-1; D perhaps matches TRBD1 (5 bases). In germline, CDR1 is LNHNV, CDR2 YYDKDF (reference sequence). Deletions cut 4 bases from V and 1 base from J, with 13 bases between. The CDR3 has 15 amino acids. The CDR3 reads CATSIGPQGNTEAFF. The CDR3 region has the DNA TGTGCCACCAGCATTGGACCCCAGGGGAACACTGAAGCTTTCTTT.

This clonotype came up many times. The rearrangement joins TRBV28 to TRBJ2-7, with D possibly being TRBD1 (5 bases). The germline CDR1 and CDR2 sequences are MDHEN and SYDVKM. The germline V and J ends were trimmed by 2 bases and 3 bases, with 8 bases remaining between them. This CDR3 contains 13 residues. CDR3 coding DNA: TGTGCCAGCAGTTTAGCAGGGCTCTACGAGCAGTACTTC. Its translation: CASSLAGLYEQYF.

This clonotype was counted ten times or more. V usage is TRBV2 and J usage is TRBJ2-1; D gene unclear. The germline V gene encodes CDR1 SNHLY and CDR2 FYNNEI. Trimming took off 2 bases at V and 12 bases at J, with 11 bases between the two ends. CDR3 length equals 12 residues. The chain's CDR3 is CASSESAFLQFF. The CDR3 nucleotides read TGTGCCAGCAGTGAATCTGCTTTTCTGCAGTTCTTC. Based on the CDR3 plus reference TRBV2 and TRBJ2-1, the full variable domain is EPEVTQTPSHQVTQMGQEVILRCVPISNHLYFYWYRQILGQKVEFLVSFYNNEISEKSEIFDDQFSVERPDGSNFTLKIRSTKLEDSAMYFCASSESAFLQFFGPGTRLTVL.

The J gene is TRBJ2-3, the V gene TRBV7-9; maybe TRBD2 (5 bases). This CDR3 is built from 13 residues. Germline-derived CDR1 and CDR2 are SEHNR and FQNEAQ (reference sequence). Here the CDR3 reads CAAPEDWTDTQYF. The CDR3 region has the DNA TGTGCTGCCCCGGAGGACTGGACAGATACGCAGTATTTT. Full variable domain (rest looked up from reference TRBV7-9 and TRBJ2-3): DTGVSQNPRHKITKRGQNVTFRCDPISEHNRLYWYRQTLGQGPEFLTYFQNEAQLEKSRLLSDRFSAERPKGSFSTLEIQRTEQGDSAMYLCAAPEDWTDTQYFGPGTRLTVL.

About this clonotype itself: One base away lies a much larger clone, so this may be a sequencing read error. The J gene is TRBJ1-4, the V gene TRBV9; no clear D gene. Trimming left V 0 bases short and J 0 bases short, with 6 bases between. CDR3 size: 15 residues. Germline loops: CDR1 SGDLS, CDR2 YYNGEE. The CDR3 nucleotides read TGTGCCAGCAGCGTAGCGGCAGCAACTAATGAAAAACTGTTTTTT. As protein: CASSVAAATNEKLFF.

This clonotype occurred many times. V and J are TRBV10-3 and TRBJ2-1; 12 bases are shared with TRBD2. Per the germline V gene, CDR1 is ENHRY and CDR2 is SYGVKD. This CDR3 has 16 residues. J was trimmed by 5 bases and V by 5 bases; bases with no gene match: 7. The CDR3 protein is CAISYRLAGDHNEQFF. In DNA, the CDR3 is TGTGCCATCAGTTACCGACTAGCGGGGGACCACAATGAGCAGTTCTTC.

The rearrangement links TRBV6-6 to TRBJ1-2; 7 bases match TRBD1. The germline CDR1 and CDR2 sequences are MNHNY and SVGAGI (reference sequence). V lost 7 bases and J lost 1; bases outside the gene matches: 3. The CDR3 consists of 13 residues. CDR3 sequence: CASKQGINYGYTF. The CDR3 region has the DNA TGTGCCAGCAAACAGGGGATTAACTATGGCTACACCTTC.

This chain connects TRBV11-2 to TRBJ2-7; weak D call: TRBD2 (5 bases). Germline-derived CDR1 and CDR2 are SGHAT and FQNNGV. The CDR3 is made up of 14 amino acids. Trimming took 4 bases from V and 7 from J, leaving 17 bases between them. CDR3 loop: CASSSVGVMGEQYF. The DNA of the CDR3 is TGTGCCAGCAGCTCAGTCGGGGTAATGGGAGAGCAGTACTTC.

The chain combines TRBV2 with TRBJ2-2; D is uncertain. The CDR3 has 14 amino acids. Trimming removed 7 bases at V and 2 bases at J, with 11 bases between. Germline V gene data show CDR1 as SNHLY and CDR2 as FYNNEI. CDR3: CASKELVNTGELFF. The CDR3 nucleotides are TGTGCCAGCAAGGAGCTAGTTAACACCGGGGAGCTGTTTTTT.

The table lists this clonotype with a few counts. The V call is TRBV29-1, the J call TRBJ2-3, with D possibly being TRBD2 (5 bases). The CDR3 runs 12 residues. Looked up from germline, CDR1 is SQVTM and CDR2 is ANQGSEA. The ends were cut back, 1 base at V and 8 bases at J, with 10 bases in the middle. This chain's CDR3 is CSVEGTSGTQYF. In DNA, the CDR3 is TGCAGCGTTGAAGGAACTAGTGGTACGCAGTATTTT.

The V call is TRBV12-3 or TRBV12-4, the J call TRBJ1-2; 9 bases are a match to TRBD1. This CDR3 spans 14 amino acids. Trimming cost V 5 bases and J 7 bases; bases outside gene matches: 8. CDR3 sequence (DNA): TGTGCCAGCAGTGAGACAGGGGGAAGGACTGGCTACACCTTC. It specifies CASSETGGRTGYTF.

This clonotype was detected many times. This sequence joins TRBV4-1 and TRBJ1-4, with D unresolved. Germline CDR1 is MGHRA and CDR2 is YSYEKL. Trimming stripped 1 base from V and 4 bases from J, with 10 bases between. This CDR3 region has 15 residues. CDR3 sequence: CASSQVYEVNEKLFF. CDR3 bases: TGCGCCAGCAGCCAAGTCTACGAAGTTAATGAAAAACTGTTTTTT.

V usage is TRBV20-1 and J usage is TRBJ2-5; TRBD1 matches at 8 bases. Germline V gene sequence: CDR1 DFQATT, CDR2 SNEGSKA (reference sequence). J lost 4 bases, V lost 4 bases, and 8 bases had no gene match. The CDR3 consists of 14 residues. The CDR3 bases are TGCAGTGCTACCCAGGGGGCACGAGGAGAGACCCAGTACTTC. Encoded protein: CSATQGARGETQYF.

This clonotype was counted at least ten times. This chain joins TRBV2 and TRBJ2-3, with TRBD2 matching over 8 bases. CDR1 and CDR2 (germline): SNHLY, FYNNEI. Unmatched junction bases numbered 16, after V lost 0 bases and J lost 2 bases. CDR3 length: 20 amino acids. The CDR3 DNA reads as TGTGCCAGCAGTGAAGCGGCCTCACCGGGTAGCGGGGCAATCACAGATACGCAGTATTTT. Protein product: CASSEAASPGSGAITDTQYF.